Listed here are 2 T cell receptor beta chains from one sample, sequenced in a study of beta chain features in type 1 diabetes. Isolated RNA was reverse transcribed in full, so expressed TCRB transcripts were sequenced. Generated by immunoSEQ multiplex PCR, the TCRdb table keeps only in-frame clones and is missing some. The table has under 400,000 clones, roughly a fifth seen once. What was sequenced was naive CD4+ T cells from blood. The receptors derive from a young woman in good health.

The DNA for the CDR3 is TGTGCCACCAGCAGACAGGGGGGCAGGGTGAGCAATCAGCCCCAGCATTTT. It encodes CATSRQGGRVSNQPQHF. The rearrangement joins TRBV15 to TRBJ1-5; 7 bases line up with TRBD1. The CDR3 consists of 17 residues. Germline trimming cut 2 bases from V and 1 base from J; bases unmatched to any gene: 8. The germline V gene encodes CDR1 LNHNV and CDR2 YYDKDF (reference sequence).

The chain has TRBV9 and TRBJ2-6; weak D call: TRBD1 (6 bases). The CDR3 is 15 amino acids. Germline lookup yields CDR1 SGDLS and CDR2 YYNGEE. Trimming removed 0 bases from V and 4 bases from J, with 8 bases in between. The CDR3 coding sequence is TGTGCCAGCAGCGTAGAGGGGGTAGGGGCCAACGTCCTGACTTTC. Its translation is CASSVEGVGANVLTF.